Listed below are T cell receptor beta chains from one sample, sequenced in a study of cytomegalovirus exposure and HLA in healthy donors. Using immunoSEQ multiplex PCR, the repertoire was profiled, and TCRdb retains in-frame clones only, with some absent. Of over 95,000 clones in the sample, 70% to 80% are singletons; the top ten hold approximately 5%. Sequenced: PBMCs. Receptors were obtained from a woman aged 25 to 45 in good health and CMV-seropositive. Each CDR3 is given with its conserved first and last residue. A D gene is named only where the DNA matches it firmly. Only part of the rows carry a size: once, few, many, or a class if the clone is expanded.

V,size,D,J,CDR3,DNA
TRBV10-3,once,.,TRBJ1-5,CAMAPTDYQPQHF,TGTGCCATGGCCCCCACGGACTATCAGCCCCAGCATTTT
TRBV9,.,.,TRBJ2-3,CASTPGGGTDTQYF,TGTGCCAGCACCCCAGGTGGGGGGACAGATACGCAGTATTTT
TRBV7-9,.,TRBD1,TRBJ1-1,CASSLYETGFF,TGTGCCAGCAGCTTGTACGAGACAGGGTTCTTT
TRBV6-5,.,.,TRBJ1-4,CASSKFVGGEKLFF,TGTGCCAGCAGTAAATTCGTAGGGGGTGAAAAACTGTTTTTT
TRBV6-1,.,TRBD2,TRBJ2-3,CASSAEAGGPDTQYF,TGTGCCAGCAGTGCTGAAGCGGGAGGGCCAGATACGCAGTATTTT
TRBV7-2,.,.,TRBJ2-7,CASSLTGTTYEQYF,TGTGCCAGCAGCTTAACAGGGACTACCTACGAGCAGTACTTC
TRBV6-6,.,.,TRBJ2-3,CASSYSLDLDTQYF,TGTGCCAGCAGTTATTCACTAGATTTAGATACGCAGTATTTT
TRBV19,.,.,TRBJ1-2,CASISPTVYGYTF,TGTGCCAGTATCAGCCCGACAGTCTATGGCTACACCTTC
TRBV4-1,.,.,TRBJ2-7,CASSQVQGVYEQYF,TGCGCCAGCAGCCAAGTACAGGGTGTATACGAGCAGTACTTC
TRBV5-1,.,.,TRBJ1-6,CASSPQAVGGNSPLHF,TGCGCCAGCAGCCCACAGGCCGTCGGGGGTAATTCACCCCTCCACTTT
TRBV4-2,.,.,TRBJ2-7,CASSQEGSSYEQYF,TGTGCCAGCAGCCAGGAGGGGAGCTCCTACGAGCAGTACTTC
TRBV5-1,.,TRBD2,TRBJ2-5,CASKAGTSGGEQYF,TGCGCCAGCAAGGCCGGGACTAGCGGGGGGGAGCAGTACTTC
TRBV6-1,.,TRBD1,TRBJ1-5,CASSPGTGGHQPQHF,TGTGCCAGCAGTCCCGGGACAGGGGGCCATCAGCCCCAGCATTTT
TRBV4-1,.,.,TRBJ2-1,CASSQAEGAGSYNEQFF,TGCGCCAGCAGCCAAGCGGAGGGGGCCGGATCCTACAATGAGCAGTTCTTC
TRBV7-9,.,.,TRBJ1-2,CASSTPGSNYGYTF,TGTGCCAGCAGTACTCCAGGGTCGAACTATGGCTACACCTTC
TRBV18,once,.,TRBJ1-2,CASSPIGEDFPNTF,TGTGCCAGCTCACCCATAGGGGAGGATTTCCCCAACACCTTC
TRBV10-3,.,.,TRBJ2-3,CAIRESGDTQYF,TGTGCCATCAGGGAATCGGGAGATACGCAGTATTTT
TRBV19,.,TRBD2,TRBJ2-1,CASSMSLAGEQFF,TGTGCCAGTAGTATGAGTCTAGCGGGAGAGCAGTTCTTC
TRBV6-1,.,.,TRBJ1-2,CASSEMNMIYGYTF,TGTGCCAGCAGTGAAATGAACATGATCTATGGCTACACCTTC
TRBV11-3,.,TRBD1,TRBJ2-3,CASSLRQGLTDTQYF,TGTGCCAGCAGCTTAAGACAGGGGTTGACAGATACGCAGTATTTT